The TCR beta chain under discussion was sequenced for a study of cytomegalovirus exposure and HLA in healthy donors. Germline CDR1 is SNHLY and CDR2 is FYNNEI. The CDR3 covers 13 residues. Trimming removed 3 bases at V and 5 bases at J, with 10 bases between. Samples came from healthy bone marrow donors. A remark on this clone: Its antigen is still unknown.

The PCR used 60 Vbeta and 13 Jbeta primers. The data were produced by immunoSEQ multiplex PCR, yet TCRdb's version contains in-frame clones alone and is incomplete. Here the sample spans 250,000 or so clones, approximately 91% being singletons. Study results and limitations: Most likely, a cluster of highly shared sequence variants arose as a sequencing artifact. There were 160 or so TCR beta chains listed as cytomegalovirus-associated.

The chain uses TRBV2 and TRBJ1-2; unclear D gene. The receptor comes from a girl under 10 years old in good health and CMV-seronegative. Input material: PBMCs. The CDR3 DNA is TGTGCCAGCAGTGAGGCAGAATGGTATGGCTACACCTTC. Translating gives CASSEAEWYGYTF.